The sequence of this TCR beta chain was determined in a study of blood T cell repertoires in COVID-19. About the research overall: Collection of acute and convalescent COVID-19 samples took place in the United States, Italy and Spain.

Participant reports of clinical history set cohort assignment. The study counted Cohort 3 donors as recovered given two negative PCRs, clearance, or symptom resolution. V was pared by 5 bases and J by 3 bases, with 14 bases between. In germline, CDR1 is SGHVS, CDR2 FNYEAQ. The CDR3 extends over 15 amino acids. In the original processing: Quantification of nucleated cells was approximated via reference gene primer amplification. The assay was immunoSEQ multiplex PCR, and TCRdb's table has in-frame clones only and misses some. V and J calls and clone size are as listed in that table; D and trimming were resolved from the DNA. The sample yields over 400,000 clones, 70% to 90% seen once.

V and J are TRBV7-6 and TRBJ2-1, with D possibly matching TRBD2 (5 bases). The specimen sequenced was PBMCs or T cells enriched from blood (not recorded which). The TCR originated in an older woman who had recovered from COVID-19. CDR3 residues: CASSATPDFYNEQFF. The CDR3 nucleotides read TGTGCCAGCAGCGCCACCCCGGACTTCTACAATGAGCAGTTCTTC.